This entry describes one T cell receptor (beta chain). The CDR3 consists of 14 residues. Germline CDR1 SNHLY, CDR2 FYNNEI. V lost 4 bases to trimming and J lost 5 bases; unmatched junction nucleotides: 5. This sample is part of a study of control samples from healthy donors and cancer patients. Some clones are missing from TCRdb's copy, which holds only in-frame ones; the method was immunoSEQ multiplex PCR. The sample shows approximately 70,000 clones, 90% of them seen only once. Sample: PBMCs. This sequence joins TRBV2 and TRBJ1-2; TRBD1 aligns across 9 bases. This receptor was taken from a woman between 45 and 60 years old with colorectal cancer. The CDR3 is CASSAGQGSYGYTF. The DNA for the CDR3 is TGTGCCAGCAGTGCCGGACAGGGGTCTTATGGCTACACCTTC.